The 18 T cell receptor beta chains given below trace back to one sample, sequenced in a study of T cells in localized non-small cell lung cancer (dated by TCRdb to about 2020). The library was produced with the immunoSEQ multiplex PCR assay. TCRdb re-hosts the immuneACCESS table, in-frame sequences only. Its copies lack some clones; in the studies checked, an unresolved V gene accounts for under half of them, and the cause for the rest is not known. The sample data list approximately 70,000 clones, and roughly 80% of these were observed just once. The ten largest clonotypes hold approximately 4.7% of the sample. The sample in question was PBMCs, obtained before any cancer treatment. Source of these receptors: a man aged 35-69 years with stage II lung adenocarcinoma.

The CDR3 spells CASSLTGGPSTDTQYF. The CDR3 DNA reads as TGTGCCAGCAGCTTAACGGGAGGGCCGAGCACAGATACGCAGTATTTT. The chain has TRBV9 and TRBJ2-3; 8 bases agree with TRBD2. CDR1 and CDR2 from the germline V gene are SGDLS and YYNGEE. V lost 4 bases to trimming and J lost 0 bases; unmatched junction nucleotides: 7. CDR3 length equals 16 residues.

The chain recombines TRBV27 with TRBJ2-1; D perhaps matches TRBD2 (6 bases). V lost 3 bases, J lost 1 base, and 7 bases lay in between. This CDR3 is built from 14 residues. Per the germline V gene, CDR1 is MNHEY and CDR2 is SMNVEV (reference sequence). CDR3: CASSFSGSYNEQFF. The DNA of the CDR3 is TGTGCCAGCAGTTTTAGCGGATCCTACAATGAGCAGTTCTTC.

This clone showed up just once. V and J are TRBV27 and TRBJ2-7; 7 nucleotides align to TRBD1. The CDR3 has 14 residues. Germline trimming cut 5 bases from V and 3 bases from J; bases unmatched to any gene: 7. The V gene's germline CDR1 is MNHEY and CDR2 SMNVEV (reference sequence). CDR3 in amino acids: CASSRTGVYYEQYF. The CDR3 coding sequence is TGTGCCAGCAGTCGGACAGGAGTTTACTACGAGCAGTACTTC.

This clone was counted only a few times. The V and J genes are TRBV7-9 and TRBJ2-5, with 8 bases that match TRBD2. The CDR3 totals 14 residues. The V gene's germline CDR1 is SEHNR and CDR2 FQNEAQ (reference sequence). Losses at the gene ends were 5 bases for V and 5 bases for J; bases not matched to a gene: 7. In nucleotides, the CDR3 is TGTGCCAGCAGCCCCGGGAGGGCCGTCGAGACCCAGTACTTC. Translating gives CASSPGRAVETQYF.

CDR3 region: CARQAPNYGYTF. As DNA, the CDR3 is TGCGCCAGACAGGCCCCTAACTATGGCTACACCTTC. This sequence joins TRBV23-1 and TRBJ1-2; TRBD1 is a possible D gene (5 bases). TRBV23-1 falls under the ORF class, with uncertain function. V was pared by 9 bases and J by 0 bases, with 8 bases between. The CDR3 runs to 12 residues.

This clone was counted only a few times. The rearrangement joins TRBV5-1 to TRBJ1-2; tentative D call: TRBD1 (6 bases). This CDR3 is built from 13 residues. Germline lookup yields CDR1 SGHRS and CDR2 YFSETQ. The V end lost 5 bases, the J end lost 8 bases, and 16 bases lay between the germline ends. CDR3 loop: CASRSPGERGYTF. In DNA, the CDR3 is TGCGCCAGCAGGTCTCCAGGGGAGAGGGGCTACACCTTC.

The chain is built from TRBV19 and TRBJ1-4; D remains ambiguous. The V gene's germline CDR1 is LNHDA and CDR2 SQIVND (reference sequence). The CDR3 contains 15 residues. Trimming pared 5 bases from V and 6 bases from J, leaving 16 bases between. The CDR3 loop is CASSLDYGRYEKLFF. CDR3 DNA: TGTGCCAGTAGTTTGGACTACGGGCGATATGAAAAACTGTTTTTT.

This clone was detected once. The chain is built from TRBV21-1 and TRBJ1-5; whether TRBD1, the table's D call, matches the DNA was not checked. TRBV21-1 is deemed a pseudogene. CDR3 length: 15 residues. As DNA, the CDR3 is TGTGCCAGCAACCCCGACAGGGGGCGCATTCAGCCCCAGCATTTT. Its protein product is CASNPDRGRIQPQHF.

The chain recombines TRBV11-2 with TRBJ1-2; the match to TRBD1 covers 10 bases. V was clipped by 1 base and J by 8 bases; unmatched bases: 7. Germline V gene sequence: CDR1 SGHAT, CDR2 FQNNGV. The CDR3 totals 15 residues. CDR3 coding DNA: TGTGCCAGCAGCTTAGTTGGGGACAGGGGAGAGGGCTACACCTTC. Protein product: CASSLVGDRGEGYTF. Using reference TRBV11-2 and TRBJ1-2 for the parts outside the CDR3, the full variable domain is EAGVAQSPRYKIIEKRQSVAFWCNPISGHATLYWYQQILGQGPKLLIQFQNNGVVDDSQLPKDRFSAERLKGVDSTLKIQPAKLEDSAVYLCASSLVGDRGEGYTFGSGTRLTVV.

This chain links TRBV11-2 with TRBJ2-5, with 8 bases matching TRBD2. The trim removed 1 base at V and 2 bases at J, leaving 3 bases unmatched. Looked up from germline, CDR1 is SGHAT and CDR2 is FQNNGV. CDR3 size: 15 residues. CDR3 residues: CASSLVGLGQETQYF. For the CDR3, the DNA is TGTGCCAGCAGCTTAGTGGGACTAGGGCAAGAGACCCAGTACTTC.

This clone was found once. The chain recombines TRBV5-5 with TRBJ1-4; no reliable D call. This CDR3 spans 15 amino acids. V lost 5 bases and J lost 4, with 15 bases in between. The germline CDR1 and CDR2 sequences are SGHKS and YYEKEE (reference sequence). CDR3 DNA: TGTGCCAGCAGGAGAACAACGGATTTTAATGAAAAACTGTTTTTT. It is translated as CASRRTTDFNEKLFF.

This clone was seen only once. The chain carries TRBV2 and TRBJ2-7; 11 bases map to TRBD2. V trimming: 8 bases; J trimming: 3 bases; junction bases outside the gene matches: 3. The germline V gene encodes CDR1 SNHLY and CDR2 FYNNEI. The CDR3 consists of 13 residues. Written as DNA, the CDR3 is TGTGCCAGCGGAGGGACTAGCGGCTACGAGCAGTACTTC. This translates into CASGGTSGYEQYF.

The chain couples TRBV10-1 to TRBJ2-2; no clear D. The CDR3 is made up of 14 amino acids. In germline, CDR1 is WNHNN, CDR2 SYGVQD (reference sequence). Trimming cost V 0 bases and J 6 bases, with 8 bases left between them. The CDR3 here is CASSESKSPGELFF. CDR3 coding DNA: TGCGCCAGCAGTGAGTCGAAAAGCCCCGGGGAGCTGTTTTTT.

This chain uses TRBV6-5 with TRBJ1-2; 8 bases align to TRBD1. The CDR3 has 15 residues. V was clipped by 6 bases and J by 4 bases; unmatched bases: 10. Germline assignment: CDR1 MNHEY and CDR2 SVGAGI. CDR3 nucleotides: TGTGCCAGCAGAGCCCCGGGACAGGCTCCCTATGGCTACACCTTC. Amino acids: CASRAPGQAPYGYTF.

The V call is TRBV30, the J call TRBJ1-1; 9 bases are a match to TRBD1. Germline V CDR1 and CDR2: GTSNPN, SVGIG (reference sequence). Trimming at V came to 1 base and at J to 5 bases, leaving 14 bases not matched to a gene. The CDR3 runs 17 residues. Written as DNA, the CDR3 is TGTGCCTGGAGTGGGAAACAGGGGGCGAGGGGAAGGACTGAAGCTTTCTTT. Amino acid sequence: CAWSGKQGARGRTEAFF.

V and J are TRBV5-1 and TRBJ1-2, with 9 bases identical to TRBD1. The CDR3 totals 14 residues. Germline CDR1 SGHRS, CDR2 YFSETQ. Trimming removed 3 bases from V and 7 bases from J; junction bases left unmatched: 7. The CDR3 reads CASSSTGGVGGYTF. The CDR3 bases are TGCGCCAGCAGCTCTACAGGGGGCGTCGGTGGCTACACCTTC.

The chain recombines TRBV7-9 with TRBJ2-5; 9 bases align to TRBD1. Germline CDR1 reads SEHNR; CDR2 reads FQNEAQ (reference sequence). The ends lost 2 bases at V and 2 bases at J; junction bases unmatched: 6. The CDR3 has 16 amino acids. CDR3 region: CASSLKGQGLQETQYF. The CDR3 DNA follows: TGTGCCAGCAGCTTAAAGGGACAGGGACTACAAGAGACCCAGTACTTC.

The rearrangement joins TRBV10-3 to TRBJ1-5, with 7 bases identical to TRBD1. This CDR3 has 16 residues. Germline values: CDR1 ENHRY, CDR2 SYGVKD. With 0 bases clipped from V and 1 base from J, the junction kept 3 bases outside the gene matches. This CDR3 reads CAISESQQGSNQPQHF. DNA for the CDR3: TGTGCCATCAGTGAGTCTCAACAGGGGAGCAATCAGCCCCAGCATTTT.